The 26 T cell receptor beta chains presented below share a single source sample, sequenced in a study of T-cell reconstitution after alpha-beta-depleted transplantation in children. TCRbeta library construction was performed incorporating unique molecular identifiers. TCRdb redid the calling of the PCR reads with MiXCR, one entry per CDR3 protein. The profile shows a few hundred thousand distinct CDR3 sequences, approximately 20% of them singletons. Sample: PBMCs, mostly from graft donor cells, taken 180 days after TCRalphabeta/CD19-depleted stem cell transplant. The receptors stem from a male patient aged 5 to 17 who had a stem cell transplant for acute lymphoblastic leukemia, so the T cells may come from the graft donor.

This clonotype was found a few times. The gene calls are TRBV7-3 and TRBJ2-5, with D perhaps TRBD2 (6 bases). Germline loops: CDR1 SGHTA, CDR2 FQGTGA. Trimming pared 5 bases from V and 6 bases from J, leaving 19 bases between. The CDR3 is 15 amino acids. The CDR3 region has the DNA TGTGCCAGCAGCCCGGTCGGGACGGGAGTACAGACCCAGTACTTC. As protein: CASSPVGTGVQTQYF.

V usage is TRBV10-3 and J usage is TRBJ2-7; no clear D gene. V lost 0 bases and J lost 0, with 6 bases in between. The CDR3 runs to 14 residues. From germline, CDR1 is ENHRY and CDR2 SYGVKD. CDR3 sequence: CAISESRGSYEQYF. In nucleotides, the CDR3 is TGTGCCATCAGTGAGTCGAGAGGCTCCTACGAGCAGTACTTC.

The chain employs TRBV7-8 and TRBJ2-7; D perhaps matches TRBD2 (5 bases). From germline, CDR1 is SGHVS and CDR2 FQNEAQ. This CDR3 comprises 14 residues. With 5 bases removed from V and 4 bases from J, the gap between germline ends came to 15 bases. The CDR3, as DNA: TGTGCCAGCAGCCCAGGAGGCCTCTCTTACGAGCAGTACTTC. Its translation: CASSPGGLSYEQYF.

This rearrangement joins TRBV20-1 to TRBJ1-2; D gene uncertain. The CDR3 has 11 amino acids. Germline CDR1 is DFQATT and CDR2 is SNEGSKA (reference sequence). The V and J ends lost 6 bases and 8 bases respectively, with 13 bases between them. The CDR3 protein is CSATALRGYTF. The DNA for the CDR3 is TGCAGTGCCACGGCGTTGAGGGGCTACACCTTC.

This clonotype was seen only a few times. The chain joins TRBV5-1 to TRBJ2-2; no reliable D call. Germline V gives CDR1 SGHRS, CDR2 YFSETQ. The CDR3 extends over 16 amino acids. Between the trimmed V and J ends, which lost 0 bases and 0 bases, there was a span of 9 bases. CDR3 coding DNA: TGCGCCAGCAGCTTGGTCAGCATCGCGAACACCGGGGAGCTGTTTTTT. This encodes CASSLVSIANTGELFF. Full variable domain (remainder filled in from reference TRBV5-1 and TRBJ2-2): KAGVTQTPRYLIKTRGQQVTLSCSPISGHRSVSWYQQTPGQGLQFLFEYFSETQRNKGNFPGRFSGRQFSNSRSEMNVSTLELGDSALYLCASSLVSIANTGELFFGEGSRLTVL.

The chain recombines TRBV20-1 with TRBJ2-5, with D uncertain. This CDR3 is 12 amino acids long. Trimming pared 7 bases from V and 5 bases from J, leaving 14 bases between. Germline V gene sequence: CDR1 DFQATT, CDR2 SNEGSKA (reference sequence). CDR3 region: CSVLSRLETQYF. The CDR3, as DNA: TGCAGTGTTTTATCGAGGTTGGAGACCCAGTACTTC.

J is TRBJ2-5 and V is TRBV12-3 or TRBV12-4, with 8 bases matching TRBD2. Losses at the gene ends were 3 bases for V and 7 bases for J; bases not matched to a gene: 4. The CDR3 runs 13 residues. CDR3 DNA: TGTGCCAGCAGTTTTCTAGCGGGTGGGACCCAGTACTTC. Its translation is CASSFLAGGTQYF.

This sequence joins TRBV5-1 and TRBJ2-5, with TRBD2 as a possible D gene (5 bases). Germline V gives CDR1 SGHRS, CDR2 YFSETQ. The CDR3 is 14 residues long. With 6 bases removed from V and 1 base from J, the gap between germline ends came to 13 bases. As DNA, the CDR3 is TGCGCCAGCAACCCCCCGGGGATCCAAGAGACCCAGTACTTC. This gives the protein CASNPPGIQETQYF.

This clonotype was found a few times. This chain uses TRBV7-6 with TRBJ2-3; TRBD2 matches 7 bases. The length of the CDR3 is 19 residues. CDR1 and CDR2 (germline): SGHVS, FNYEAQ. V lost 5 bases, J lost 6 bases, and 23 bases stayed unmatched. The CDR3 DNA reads TGTGCCAGCAGCGTCCACTACCTGCGCGGGAGAAAGGGCCTGGATACGCAGTATTTT. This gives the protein CASSVHYLRGRKGLDTQYF.

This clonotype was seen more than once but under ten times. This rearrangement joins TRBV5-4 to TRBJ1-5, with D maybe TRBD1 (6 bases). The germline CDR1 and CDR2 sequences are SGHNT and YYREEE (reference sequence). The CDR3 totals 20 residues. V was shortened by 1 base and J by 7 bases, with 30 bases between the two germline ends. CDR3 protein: CASSLFRGGQGRGRRQPQHF. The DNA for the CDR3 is TGTGCCAGCAGCTTGTTCCGGGGGGGACAAGGACGGGGCAGGCGACAGCCCCAGCATTTT. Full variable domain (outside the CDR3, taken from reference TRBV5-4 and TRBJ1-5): ETGVTQSPTHLIKTRGQQVTLRCSSQSGHNTVSWYQQALGQGPQFIFQYYREEENGRGNFPPRFSGLQFPNYSSELNVNALELDDSALYLCASSLFRGGQGRGRRQPQHFGDGTRLSIL.

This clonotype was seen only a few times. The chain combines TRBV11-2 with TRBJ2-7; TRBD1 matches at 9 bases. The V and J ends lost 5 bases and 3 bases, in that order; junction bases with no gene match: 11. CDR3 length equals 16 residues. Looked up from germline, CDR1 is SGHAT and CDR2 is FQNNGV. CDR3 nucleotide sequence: TGTGCCAGCAGCCGCGGTGGGGGACAGGGTAACTACGAGCAGTACTTC. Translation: CASSRGGGQGNYEQYF. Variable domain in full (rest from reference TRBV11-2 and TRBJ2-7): EAGVAQSPRYKIIEKRQSVAFWCNPISGHATLYWYQQILGQGPKLLIQFQNNGVVDDSQLPKDRFSAERLKGVDSTLKIQPAKLEDSAVYLCASSRGGGQGNYEQYFGPGTRLTVT.

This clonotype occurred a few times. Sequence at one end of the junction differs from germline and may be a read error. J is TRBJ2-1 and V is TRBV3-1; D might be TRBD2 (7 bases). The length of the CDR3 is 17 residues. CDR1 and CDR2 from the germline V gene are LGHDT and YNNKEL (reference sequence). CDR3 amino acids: CASRFSLGGARYNEQFF. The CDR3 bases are TGTGCAAGCAGGTTTTCCTTGGGGGGGGCGCGCTACAATGAGCAGTTCTTC.

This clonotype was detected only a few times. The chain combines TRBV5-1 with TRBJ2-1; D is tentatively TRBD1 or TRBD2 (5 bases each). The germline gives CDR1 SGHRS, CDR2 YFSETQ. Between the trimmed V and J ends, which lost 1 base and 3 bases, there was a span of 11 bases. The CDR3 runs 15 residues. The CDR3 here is CASSLRDGLYNEQFF. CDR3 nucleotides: TGCGCCAGCAGCTTGAGGGACGGCCTCTACAATGAGCAGTTCTTC.

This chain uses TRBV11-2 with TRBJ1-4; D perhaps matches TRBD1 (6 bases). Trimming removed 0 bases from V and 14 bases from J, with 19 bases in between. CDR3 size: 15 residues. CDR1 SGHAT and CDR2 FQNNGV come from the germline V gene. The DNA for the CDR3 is TGTGCCAGCAGCTTAGATCTCACGACAGGCGGGTCGCTGTTTTTT. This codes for CASSLDLTTGGSLFF.

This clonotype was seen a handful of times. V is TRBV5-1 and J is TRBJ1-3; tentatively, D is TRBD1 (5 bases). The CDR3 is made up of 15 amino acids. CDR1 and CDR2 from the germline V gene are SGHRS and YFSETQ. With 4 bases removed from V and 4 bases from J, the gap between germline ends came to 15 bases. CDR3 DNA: TGCGCCAGCAGCCTAATTACCGGGACGGGAAACACCATATATTTT. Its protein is CASSLITGTGNTIYF.

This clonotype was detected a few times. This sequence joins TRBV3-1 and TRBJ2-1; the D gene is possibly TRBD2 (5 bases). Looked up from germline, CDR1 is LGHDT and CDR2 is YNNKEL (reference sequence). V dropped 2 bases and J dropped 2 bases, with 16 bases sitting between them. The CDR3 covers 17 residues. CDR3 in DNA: TGTGCCAGCAGCCAAAGCCGGCGACTACTTCCCTACAATGAGCAGTTCTTC. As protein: CASSQSRRLLPYNEQFF.

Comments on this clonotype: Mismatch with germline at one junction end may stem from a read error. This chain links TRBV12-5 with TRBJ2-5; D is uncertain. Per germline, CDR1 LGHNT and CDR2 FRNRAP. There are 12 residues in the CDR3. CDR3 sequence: CDSGLVRETQYF. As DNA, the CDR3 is TGTGATAGTGGTTTGGTGAGAGAGACCCAGTACTTC.

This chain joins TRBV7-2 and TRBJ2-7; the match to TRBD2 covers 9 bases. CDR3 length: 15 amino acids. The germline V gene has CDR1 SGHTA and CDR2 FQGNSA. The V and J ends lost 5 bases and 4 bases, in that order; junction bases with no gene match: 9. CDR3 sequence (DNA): TGTGCCAGCAGCCTGAGTAGCGGGAGTTGGTACGAGCAGTACTTC. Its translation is CASSLSSGSWYEQYF.

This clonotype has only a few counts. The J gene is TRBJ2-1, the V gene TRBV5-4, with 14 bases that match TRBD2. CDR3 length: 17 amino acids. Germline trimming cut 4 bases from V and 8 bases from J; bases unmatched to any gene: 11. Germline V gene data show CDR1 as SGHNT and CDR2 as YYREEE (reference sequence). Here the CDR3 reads CASSPRTSGRSTDEQFF. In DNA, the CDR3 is TGTGCCAGCAGCCCACGGACTAGCGGGAGGTCCACGGATGAGCAGTTCTTC.

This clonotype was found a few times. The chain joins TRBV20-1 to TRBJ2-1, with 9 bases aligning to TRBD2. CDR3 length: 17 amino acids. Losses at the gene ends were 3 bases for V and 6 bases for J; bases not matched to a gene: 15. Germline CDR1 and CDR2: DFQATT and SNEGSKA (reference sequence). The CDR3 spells CSARLSASGKLGNEQFF. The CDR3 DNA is TGCAGTGCTAGGCTATCGGCTAGCGGGAAGTTAGGCAATGAGCAGTTCTTC.

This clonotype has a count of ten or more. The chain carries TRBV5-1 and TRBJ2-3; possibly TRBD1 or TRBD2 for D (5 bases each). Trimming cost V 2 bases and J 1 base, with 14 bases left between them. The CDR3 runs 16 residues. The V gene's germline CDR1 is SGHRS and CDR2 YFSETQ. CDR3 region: CASSLPLGRGTDTQYF. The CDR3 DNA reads TGCGCCAGCAGCTTACCTTTGGGACGAGGCACAGATACGCAGTATTTT.

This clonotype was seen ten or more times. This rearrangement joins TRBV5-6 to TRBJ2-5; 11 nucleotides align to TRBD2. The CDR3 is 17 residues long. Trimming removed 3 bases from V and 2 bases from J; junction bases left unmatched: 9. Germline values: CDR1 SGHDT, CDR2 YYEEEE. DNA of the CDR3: TGTGCCAGCAGCTCCCTACTAGCGGGAGTGGAGCAAGAGACCCAGTACTTC. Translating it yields CASSSLLAGVEQETQYF. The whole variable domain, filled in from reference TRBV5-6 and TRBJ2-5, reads DAGVTQSPTHLIKTRGQQVTLRCSPKSGHDTVSWYQQALGQGPQFIFQYYEEEERQRGNFPDRFSGHQFPNYSSELNVNALLLGDSALYLCASSSLLAGVEQETQYFGPGTRLLVL.

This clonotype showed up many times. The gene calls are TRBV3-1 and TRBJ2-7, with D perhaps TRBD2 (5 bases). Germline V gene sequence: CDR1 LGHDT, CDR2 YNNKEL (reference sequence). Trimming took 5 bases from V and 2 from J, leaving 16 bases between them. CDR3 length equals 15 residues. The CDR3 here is CASSTSWSSAYEQYF. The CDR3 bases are TGTGCCAGCAGCACTAGTTGGAGTAGCGCCTACGAGCAGTACTTC.

The CDR3 spells CASSLVGLPLYEQYF. The DNA for the CDR3 is TGTGCCAGCAGCTTAGTCGGGCTACCCCTCTACGAGCAGTACTTC. This chain uses TRBV7-9 with TRBJ2-7; D call uncertain. The germline gives CDR1 SEHNR, CDR2 FQNEAQ (reference sequence). The ends were cut back, 1 base at V and 3 bases at J, with 13 bases in the middle. The CDR3 totals 15 residues.

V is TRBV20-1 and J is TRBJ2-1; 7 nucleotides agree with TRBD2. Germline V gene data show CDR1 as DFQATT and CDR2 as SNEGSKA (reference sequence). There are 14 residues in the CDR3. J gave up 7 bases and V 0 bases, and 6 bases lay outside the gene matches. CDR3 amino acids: CSARDWGGMNEQFF. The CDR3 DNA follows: TGCAGTGCTAGAGATTGGGGGGGGATGAATGAGCAGTTCTTC.

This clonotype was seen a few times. As DNA, the CDR3 is TGCGCCAGCAGCCAACCCTCAGTTAATGAGCAGTTCTTC. It codes for CASSQPSVNEQFF. The chain has TRBV4-1 and TRBJ2-1, with D hard to call. The CDR3 is 13 residues long. V dropped 2 bases and J dropped 7 bases, with 9 bases sitting between them. Germline V lookup: CDR1 MGHRA, CDR2 YSYEKL.